The present T cell receptor beta chain was sequenced within a study of long-term antiretroviral therapy in people with HIV. Broader study findings: CDR3 lengths in HIV samples spanned a narrower range than controls.

As for this clone: Its antigen is unknown.

Germline V CDR1 and CDR2: SGHTA, FQGNSA. Trimming cost V 5 bases and J 8 bases; bases outside gene matches: 12. There are 16 residues in the CDR3. With survey level as its setting, the immunoSEQ assay was v3.0. Profiling relied on immunoSEQ multiplex PCR, and the TCRdb table lists in-frame clones only, not all of them. The data hold about 36,000 clones, with around 79% observed a single time. This receptor was taken from a man aged 18 to 30 with HIV. The chain has TRBV7-2 and TRBJ2-2; 9 bases align to TRBD2. Sequencing used unsorted PBMCs, obtained 0.6 years after starting antiretroviral therapy. The DNA of the CDR3 is TGTGCCAGCAGCCCCGGGACTAGCCGGGCGGAGGGGGAGCTGTTTTTT. It translates to CASSPGTSRAEGELFF. Complete variable domain (other parts from reference TRBV7-2 and TRBJ2-2): GAGVSQSPSNKVTEKGKDVELRCDPISGHTALYWYRQSLGQGLEFLIYFQGNSAPDKSGLPSDRFSAERTGGSVSTLTIQRTQQEDSAVYLCASSPGTSRAEGELFFGEGSRLTVL.